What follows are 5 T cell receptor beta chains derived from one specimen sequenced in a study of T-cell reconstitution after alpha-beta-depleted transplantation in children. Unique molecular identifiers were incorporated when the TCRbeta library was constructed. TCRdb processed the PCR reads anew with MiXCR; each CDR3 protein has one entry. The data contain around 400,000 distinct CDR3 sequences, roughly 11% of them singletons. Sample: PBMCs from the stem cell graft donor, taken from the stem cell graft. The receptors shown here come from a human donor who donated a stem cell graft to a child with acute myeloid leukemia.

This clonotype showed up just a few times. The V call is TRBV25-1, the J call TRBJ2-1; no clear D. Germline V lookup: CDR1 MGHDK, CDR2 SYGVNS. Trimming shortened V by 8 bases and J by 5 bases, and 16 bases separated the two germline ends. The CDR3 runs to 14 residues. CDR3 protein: CASEVGPSNNEQFF. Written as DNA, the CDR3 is TGTGCCAGCGAGGTCGGCCCTTCTAACAATGAGCAGTTCTTC.

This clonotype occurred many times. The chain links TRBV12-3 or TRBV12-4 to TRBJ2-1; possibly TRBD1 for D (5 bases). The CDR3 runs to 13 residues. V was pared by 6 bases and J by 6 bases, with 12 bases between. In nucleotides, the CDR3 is TGTGCCAGCAGGCCTACAGGTTCCAATGAGCAGTTCTTC. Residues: CASRPTGSNEQFF.

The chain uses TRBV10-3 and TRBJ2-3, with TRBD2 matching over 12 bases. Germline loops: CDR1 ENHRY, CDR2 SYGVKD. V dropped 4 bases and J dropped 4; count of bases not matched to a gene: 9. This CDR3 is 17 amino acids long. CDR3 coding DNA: TGTGCCATCAGTGGACCGACTAGCGGGAGTAGGGCAGATACGCAGTATTTT. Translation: CAISGPTSGSRADTQYF.

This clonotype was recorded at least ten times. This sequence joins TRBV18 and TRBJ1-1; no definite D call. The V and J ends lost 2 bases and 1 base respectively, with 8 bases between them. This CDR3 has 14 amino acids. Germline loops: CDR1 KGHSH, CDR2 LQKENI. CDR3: CASSPTQANTEAFF. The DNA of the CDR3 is TGTGCCAGCTCACCAACGCAGGCGAACACTGAAGCTTTCTTT.

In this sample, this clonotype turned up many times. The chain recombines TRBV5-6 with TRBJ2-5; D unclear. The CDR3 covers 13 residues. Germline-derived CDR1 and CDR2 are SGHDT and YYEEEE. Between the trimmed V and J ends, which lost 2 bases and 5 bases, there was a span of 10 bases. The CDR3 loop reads CASSLISVETQYF. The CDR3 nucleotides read TGTGCCAGCAGCTTAATCAGTGTGGAGACCCAGTACTTC.